The text below deals with one T cell receptor beta chain. The sample is drawn from a study of blood T cell repertoires in COVID-19. About the study: From the United States, Italy and Spain came samples of acute and convalescent COVID-19. PBMCs, B-cell-depleted T cells, or T cells provided the cDNA or gDNA that made up the material.

Germline V lookup: CDR1 SGHDN, CDR2 FVKESK. CDR3 length: 11 residues. Trimming removed 4 bases from V and 8 bases from J, with 8 bases in between. Study processing details: The assay estimated nucleated cells by amplifying reference gene primers. Libraries were prepared by immunoSEQ multiplex PCR; TCRdb keeps only in-frame clonotypes and omits some of them. D and trimming come from the DNA, and the V and J calls and clone size come from that table. The sample comprises approximately 200,000 clones, around four fifths of which are singletons, and roughly 4.6% rests with the top ten. The chain has TRBV14 and TRBJ2-5; D not resolved. Material for sequencing was peripheral blood. The TCR sequence derives from an older woman who had recovered from COVID-19. CDR3 loop: CASSLAGTQYF. In DNA form, the CDR3 reads TGTGCCAGCAGCCTCGCAGGCACCCAGTACTTC.